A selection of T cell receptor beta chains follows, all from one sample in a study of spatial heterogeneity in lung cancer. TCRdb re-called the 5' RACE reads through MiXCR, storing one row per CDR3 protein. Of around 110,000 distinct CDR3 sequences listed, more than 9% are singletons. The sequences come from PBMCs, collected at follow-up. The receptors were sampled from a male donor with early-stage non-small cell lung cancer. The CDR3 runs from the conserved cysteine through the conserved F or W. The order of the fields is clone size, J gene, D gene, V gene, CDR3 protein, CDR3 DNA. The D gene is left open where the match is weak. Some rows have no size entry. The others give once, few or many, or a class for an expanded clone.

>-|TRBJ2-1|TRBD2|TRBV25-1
CASTKSASGGNNEQFF
TGTGCCAGCACAAAATCCGCTAGCGGGGGGAACAATGAGCAGTTCTTC
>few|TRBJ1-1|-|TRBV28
CASSLVPGGLGTEAFF
TGTGCCAGCAGTTTGGTTCCGGGCGGCCTGGGCACTGAAGCTTTCTTT
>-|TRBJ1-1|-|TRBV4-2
CASSQGSSLGTEAFF
TGTGCCAGCAGCCAAGGTTCTTCATTGGGCACTGAAGCTTTCTTT
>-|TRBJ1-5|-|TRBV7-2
CASSLVGVVTQPQHF
TGTGCCAGCAGCTTAGTAGGAGTGGTTACTCAGCCCCAGCATTTT
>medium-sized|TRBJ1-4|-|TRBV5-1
CASSLSPPGTNEKLFF
TGCGCCAGCAGCTTGAGTCCCCCAGGGACGAATGAAAAACTGTTTTTT
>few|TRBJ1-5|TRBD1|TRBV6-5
CASSAGTGVNQPQHF
TGTGCCAGCAGTGCCGGGACAGGGGTAAACCAGCCCCAGCATTTT
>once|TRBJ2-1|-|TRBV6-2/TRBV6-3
CASRRTAYNEQFF
TGTGCCAGCAGGCGGACCGCCTACAATGAGCAGTTCTTC
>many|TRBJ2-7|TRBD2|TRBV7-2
CASSLSGGADYEQYF
TGTGCCAGCAGCTTGAGCGGGGGGGCCGACTACGAGCAGTACTTC
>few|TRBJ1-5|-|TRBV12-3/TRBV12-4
CASSPDPVSNQPQHF
TGTGCCAGCAGCCCTGACCCAGTCAGCAATCAGCCCCAGCATTTT
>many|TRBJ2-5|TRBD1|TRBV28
CASSEQGAVRETQYF
TGTGCCAGCAGTGAACAGGGGGCAGTTCGAGAGACCCAGTACTTC
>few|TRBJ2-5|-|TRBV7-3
CASSRQVQETQYF
TGTGCCAGCAGCAGACAGGTACAAGAGACCCAGTACTTC
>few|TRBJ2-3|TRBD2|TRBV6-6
CASSALTSGYSTDTQYF
TGTGCCAGCAGCGCCCTGACTAGCGGATATAGCACAGATACGCAGTATTTT
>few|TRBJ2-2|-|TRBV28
CASTVGGLTGELFF
TGTGCCAGCACCGTTGGTGGGCTTACCGGGGAGCTGTTTTTT
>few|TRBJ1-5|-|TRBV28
CACSFLNQPQHF
TGTGCCTGCAGTTTCCTCAATCAGCCCCAGCATTTT
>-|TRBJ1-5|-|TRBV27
CASSPSPLGSNQPQHF
TGTGCCAGCAGTCCGTCCCCACTTGGGAGCAATCAGCCCCAGCATTTT
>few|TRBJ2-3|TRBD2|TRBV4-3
CASSQDASGGARGTDTQYF
TGCGCCAGCAGCCAAGATGCTAGCGGGGGGGCTCGGGGCACAGATACGCAGTATTTT
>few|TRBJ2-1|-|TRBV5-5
CASSWVGPDNEQFF
TGTGCCAGCAGCTGGGTGGGGCCTGACAATGAGCAGTTCTTC
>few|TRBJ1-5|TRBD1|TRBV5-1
CASSAATGGQPQHF
TGCGCCAGCAGCGCGGCGACAGGGGGCCAGCCCCAGCATTTT
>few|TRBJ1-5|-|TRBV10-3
CAISTGISNQPQHF
TGTGCCATCAGTACTGGGATTAGCAATCAGCCCCAGCATTTT
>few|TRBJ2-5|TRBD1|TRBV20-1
CSAEGQGKPGTQYF
TGCAGTGCAGAAGGACAGGGGAAACCGGGGACCCAGTACTTC
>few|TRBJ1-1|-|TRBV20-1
CSARGGPKTEAFF
TGCAGTGCTAGGGGGGGACCCAAAACTGAAGCTTTCTTT
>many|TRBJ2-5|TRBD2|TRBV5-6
CASSSSSGGQETQYF
TGTGCCAGCAGCTCCTCTAGCGGGGGCCAGGAGACCCAGTACTTC
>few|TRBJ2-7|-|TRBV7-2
CASSTTRGYEQYF
TGTGCCAGCAGCACTACTAGGGGCTACGAGCAGTACTTC
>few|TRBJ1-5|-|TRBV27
CASSSSAGNQPQHF
TGTGCCAGCAGTTCTTCAGCGGGAAATCAGCCCCAGCATTTT
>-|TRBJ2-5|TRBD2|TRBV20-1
CSAKSGGAGETQYF
TGCAGTGCTAAAAGCGGGGGGGCCGGAGAGACCCAGTACTTC
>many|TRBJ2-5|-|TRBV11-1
CASSLFSLNVQETQYF
TGTGCCAGCAGCTTATTTTCGTTGAACGTTCAAGAGACCCAGTACTTC
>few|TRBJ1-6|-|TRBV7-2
CASSFPLRERYNSPLHF
TGTGCCAGCAGCTTCCCCTTGCGGGAGCGCTATAATTCACCCCTCCACTTT
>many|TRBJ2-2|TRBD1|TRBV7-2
CASSLATGSTGELFF
TGTGCCAGCAGCTTAGCGACAGGGTCCACCGGGGAGCTGTTTTTT
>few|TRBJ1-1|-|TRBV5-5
CASSSPGSEAFF
TGTGCCAGCAGCTCCCCAGGGTCTGAAGCTTTCTTT
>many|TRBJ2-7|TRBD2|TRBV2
CASSEVPSGTYEQYF
TGTGCCAGCAGTGAAGTACCTAGCGGGACCTACGAGCAGTACTTC
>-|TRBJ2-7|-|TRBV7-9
CASTEGTHEQYF
TGTGCCAGCACCGAGGGAACCCACGAGCAGTACTTC
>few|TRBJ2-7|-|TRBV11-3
CASSHRRHPYEQYF
TGTGCCAGCAGCCATCGGCGACACCCCTACGAGCAGTACTTC
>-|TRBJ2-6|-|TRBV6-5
CASRRAGANVLTF
TGTGCCAGCAGGCGGGCTGGGGCCAACGTCCTGACTTTC
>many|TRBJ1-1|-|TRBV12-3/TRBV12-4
CASSFRTNTEAFF
TGTGCCAGCAGTTTTCGGACTAACACTGAAGCTTTCTTT
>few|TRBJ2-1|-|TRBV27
CASSSAISSYNEQFF
TGTGCCAGCAGTTCCGCTATAAGCTCCTACAATGAGCAGTTCTTC
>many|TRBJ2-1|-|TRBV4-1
CASSQFQGRFYNEQFF
TGCGCCAGCAGCCAATTCCAGGGTAGGTTCTACAATGAGCAGTTCTTC
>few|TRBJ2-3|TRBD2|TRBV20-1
CSARLLGGGPITDTQYF
TGCAGTGCTAGACTACTAGGCGGGGGACCCATCACAGATACGCAGTATTTT
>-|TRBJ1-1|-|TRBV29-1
CSGWEGPGTEAFF
TGCAGCGGATGGGAGGGGCCGGGGACTGAAGCTTTCTTT
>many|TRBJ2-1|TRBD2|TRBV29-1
CSVVTGTSPNEQFF
TGCAGCGTTGTGACCGGGACTAGTCCCAATGAGCAGTTCTTC
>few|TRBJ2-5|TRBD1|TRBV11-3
CASSSGTGAETQYF
TGTGCCAGCAGCTCGGGGACAGGGGCAGAGACCCAGTACTTC
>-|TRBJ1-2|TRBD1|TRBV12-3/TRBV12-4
CASDGTDVNYGYTF
TGTGCCAGCGACGGGACAGACGTTAACTATGGCTACACCTTC
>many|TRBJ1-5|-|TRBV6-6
CASIMGQQYQPQHF
TGTGCCAGTATTATGGGGCAACAATACCAGCCCCAGCATTTT
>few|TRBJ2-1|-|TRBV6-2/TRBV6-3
CASRTPARDEGNEQFF
TGTGCCAGCAGAACACCGGCTAGAGACGAGGGGAATGAGCAGTTCTTC
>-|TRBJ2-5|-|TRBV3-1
CASSQDRLASQYF
TGTGCCAGCAGCCAAGATCGATTAGCGTCCCAGTACTTC
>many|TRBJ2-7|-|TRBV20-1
CSARGGSVPVQYF
TGCAGTGCTAGAGGTGGCTCCGTCCCGGTGCAGTACTTC
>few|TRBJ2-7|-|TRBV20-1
CSATWTKTAEQYF
TGCAGTGCTACATGGACTAAGACGGCCGAGCAGTACTTC